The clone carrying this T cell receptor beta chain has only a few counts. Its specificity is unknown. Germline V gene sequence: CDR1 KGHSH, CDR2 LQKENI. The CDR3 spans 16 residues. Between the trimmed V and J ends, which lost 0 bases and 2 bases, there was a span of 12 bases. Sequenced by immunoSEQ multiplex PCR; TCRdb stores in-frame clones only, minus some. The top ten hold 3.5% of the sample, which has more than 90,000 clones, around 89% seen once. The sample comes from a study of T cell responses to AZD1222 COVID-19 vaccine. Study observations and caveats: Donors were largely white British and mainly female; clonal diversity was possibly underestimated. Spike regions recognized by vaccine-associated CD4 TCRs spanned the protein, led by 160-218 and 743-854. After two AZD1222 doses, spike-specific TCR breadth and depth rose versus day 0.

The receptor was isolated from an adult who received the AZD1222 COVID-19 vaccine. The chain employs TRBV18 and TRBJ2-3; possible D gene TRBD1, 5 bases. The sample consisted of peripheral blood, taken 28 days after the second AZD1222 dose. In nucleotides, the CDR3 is TGTGCCAGCTCACCACCGGCCAGGGTAGACACAGATACGCAGTATTTT. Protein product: CASSPPARVDTDTQYF.